This T cell receptor beta chain was identified in a study of blood T cell repertoires in COVID-19. Across the whole study: PBMCs, B-cell-depleted T cells, or T cells were the source of the cDNA or gDNA that made up the material.

Authors' methods: Amplifying reference gene primers gave estimates of nucleated cell counts. Profiling relied on immunoSEQ multiplex PCR, and the TCRdb table lists in-frame clones only, not all of them. D and trimming come from the DNA, and the V and J calls and clone size come from that table. Of tens of thousands of clones in the sample, 89% are singletons; the top ten hold about 4.9%. J lost 5 bases, V lost 4 bases, and 7 bases had no gene match. In germline, CDR1 is SGHDT, CDR2 YYEEEE. The CDR3 runs 15 residues. The receptor was isolated from a man in his 60s with COVID-19, enrolled during active disease. V and J are TRBV5-6 and TRBJ2-1, with TRBD1 matching 9 bases. The sequenced material came from peripheral blood. The CDR3 reads CASSQRGQGHNEQFF. The CDR3 coding sequence is TGTGCCAGCAGCCAAAGGGGACAGGGCCACAATGAGCAGTTCTTC.